This T cell receptor (beta chain) was identified during a study of identifying expanded T cells in peripheral blood. The data were produced by immunoSEQ multiplex PCR, yet TCRdb's version contains in-frame clones alone and is incomplete. The sample lists under 110,000 clones, about 83% occurring once. This clone was counted once. V lost 0 bases, J lost 6 bases, and 11 bases lay in between. The CDR3 sequence is 14 residues long. Germline V lookup: CDR1 LGHNA, CDR2 YSLEER. Collection occurred without any documented infections or immune events in donors. This clonotype was sampled from a person between 18 and 75 years old in good health. The V and J genes are TRBV4-3 and TRBJ1-2; TRBD1 is a possible D gene (6 bases). Sample: blood. The CDR3, as DNA: TGCGCCAGCAGCCAAGATGAACAGGGCCATGGCTACACCTTC. Protein product: CASSQDEQGHGYTF.